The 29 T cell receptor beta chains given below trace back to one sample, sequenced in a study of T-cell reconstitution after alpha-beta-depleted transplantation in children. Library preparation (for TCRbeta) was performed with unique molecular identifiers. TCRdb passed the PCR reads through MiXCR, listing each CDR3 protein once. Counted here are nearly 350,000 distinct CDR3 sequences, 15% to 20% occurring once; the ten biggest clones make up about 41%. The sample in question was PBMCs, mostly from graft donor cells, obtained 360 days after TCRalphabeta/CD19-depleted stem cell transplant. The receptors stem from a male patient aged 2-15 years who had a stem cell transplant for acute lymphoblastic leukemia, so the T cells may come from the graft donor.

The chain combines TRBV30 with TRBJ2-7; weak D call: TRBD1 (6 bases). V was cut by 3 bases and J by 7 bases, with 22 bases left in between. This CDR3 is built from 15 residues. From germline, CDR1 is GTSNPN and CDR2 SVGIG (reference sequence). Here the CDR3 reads CAWRWGTGSRREQYF. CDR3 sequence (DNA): TGTGCCTGGAGATGGGGAACAGGGTCTAGGAGAGAGCAGTACTTC.

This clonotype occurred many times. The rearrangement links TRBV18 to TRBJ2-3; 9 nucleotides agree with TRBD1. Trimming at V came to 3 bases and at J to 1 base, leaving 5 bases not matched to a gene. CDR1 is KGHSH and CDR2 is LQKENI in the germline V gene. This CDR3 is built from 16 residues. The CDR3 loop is CASSPYRGQGTDTQYF. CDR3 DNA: TGTGCCAGCTCACCTTACAGGGGGCAAGGCACAGATACGCAGTATTTT.

The DNA of the CDR3 is TGCGCCAGCAGCTTCAGTGCAACTAATGAAAAACTGTTTTTT. It specifies CASSFSATNEKLFF. The chain has TRBV5-1 and TRBJ1-4; D is unclear. Trimming took off 2 bases at V and 0 bases at J, with 5 bases between the two ends. This CDR3 contains 14 residues. Germline-derived CDR1 and CDR2 are SGHRS and YFSETQ.

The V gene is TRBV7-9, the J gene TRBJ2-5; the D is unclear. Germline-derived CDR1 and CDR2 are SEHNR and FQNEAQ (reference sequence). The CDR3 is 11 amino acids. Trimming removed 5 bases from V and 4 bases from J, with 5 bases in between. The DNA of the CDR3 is TGTGCCAGCAGCGAAAGAGAGACCCAGTACTTC. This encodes CASSERETQYF.

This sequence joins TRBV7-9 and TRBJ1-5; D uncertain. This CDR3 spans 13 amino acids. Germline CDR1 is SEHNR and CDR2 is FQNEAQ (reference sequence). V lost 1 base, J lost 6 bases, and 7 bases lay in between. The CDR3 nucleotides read TGTGCCAGCAGCTTAGGCGTTGGTCAGCCCCAGCATTTT. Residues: CASSLGVGQPQHF.

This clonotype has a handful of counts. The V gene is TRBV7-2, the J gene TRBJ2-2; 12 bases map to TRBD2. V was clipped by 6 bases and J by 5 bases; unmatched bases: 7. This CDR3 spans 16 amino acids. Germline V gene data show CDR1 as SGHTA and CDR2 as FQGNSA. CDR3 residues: CASSQTSGSSTGELFF. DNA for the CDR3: TGTGCCAGCAGTCAGACTAGCGGGAGTTCTACCGGGGAGCTGTTTTTT.

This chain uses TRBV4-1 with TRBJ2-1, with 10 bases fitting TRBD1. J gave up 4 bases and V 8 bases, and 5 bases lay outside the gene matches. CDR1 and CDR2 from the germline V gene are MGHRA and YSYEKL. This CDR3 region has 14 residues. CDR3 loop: CASRGQGRYNEQFF. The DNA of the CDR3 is TGCGCCAGCCGGGGACAGGGGAGGTACAATGAGCAGTTCTTC.

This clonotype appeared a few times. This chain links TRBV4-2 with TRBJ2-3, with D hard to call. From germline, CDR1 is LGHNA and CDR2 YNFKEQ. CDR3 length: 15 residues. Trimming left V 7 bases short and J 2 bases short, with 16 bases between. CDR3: CASTPEWPTTDTQYF. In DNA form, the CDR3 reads TGTGCCAGCACCCCTGAGTGGCCGACCACAGATACGCAGTATTTT.

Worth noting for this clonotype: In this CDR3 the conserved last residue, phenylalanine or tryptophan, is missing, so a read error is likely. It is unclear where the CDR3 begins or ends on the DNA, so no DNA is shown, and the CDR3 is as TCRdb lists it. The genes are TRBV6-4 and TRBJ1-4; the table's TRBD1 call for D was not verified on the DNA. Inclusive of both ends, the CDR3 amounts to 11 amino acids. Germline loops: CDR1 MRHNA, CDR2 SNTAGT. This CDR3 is CASRPGQGVFL.

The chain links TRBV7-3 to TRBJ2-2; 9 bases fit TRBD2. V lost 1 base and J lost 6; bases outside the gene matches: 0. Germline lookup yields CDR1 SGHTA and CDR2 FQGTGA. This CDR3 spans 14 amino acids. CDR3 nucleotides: TGTGCCAGCAGCTTAAGCGGGAGGGCCGGGGAGCTGTTTTTT. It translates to CASSLSGRAGELFF.

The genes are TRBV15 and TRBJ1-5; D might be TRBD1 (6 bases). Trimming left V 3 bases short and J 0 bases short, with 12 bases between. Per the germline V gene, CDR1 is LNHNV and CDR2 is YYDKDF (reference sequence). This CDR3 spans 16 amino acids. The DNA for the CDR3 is TGTGCCACCAGCAGTACAGGGCGGTATAGCAATCAGCCCCAGCATTTT. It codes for CATSSTGRYSNQPQHF.

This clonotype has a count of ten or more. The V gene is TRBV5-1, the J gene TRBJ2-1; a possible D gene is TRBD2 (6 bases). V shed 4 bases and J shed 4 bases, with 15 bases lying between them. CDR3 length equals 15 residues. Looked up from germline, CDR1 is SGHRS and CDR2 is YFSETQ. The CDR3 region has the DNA TGCGCCAGCAGCGCGGGACTCACCATTTACAATGAGCAGTTCTTC. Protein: CASSAGLTIYNEQFF.

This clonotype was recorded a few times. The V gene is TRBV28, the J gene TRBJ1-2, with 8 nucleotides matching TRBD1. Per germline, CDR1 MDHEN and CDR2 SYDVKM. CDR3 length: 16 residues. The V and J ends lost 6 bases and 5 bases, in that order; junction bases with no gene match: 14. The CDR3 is CASSSPTTGEGYGYTF. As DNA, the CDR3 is TGTGCCAGCAGCTCTCCTACGACAGGGGAAGGGTATGGCTACACCTTC.

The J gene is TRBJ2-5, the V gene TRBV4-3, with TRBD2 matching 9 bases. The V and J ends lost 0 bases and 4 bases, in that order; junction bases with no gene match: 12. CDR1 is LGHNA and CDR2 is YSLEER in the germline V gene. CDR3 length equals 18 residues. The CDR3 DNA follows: TGCGCCAGCAGCCAAGATGGGGCGGGACTAGCAAGAGGAGAGACCCAGTACTTC. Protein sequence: CASSQDGAGLARGETQYF.

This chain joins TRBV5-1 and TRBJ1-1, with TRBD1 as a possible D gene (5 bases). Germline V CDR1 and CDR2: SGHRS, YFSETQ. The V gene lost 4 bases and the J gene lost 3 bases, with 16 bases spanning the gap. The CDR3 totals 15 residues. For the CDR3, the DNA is TGCGCCAGCAGCCCGGGGCCTCTCGCGGACACTGAAGCTTTCTTT. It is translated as CASSPGPLADTEAFF.

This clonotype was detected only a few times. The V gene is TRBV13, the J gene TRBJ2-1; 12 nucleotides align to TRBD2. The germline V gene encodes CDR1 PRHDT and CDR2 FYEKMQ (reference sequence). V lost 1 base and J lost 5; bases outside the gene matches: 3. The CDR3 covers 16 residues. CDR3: CASSLVLAGGDNEQFF. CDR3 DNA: TGTGCCAGCAGCTTAGTGCTAGCGGGGGGGGACAATGAGCAGTTCTTC.

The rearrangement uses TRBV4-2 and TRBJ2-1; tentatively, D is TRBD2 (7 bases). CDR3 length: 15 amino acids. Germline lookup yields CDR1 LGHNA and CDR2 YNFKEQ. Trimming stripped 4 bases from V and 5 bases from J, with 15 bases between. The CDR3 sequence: CASSLPGAGDNEQFF. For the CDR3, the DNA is TGTGCCAGCAGCCTTCCGGGGGCGGGAGACAATGAGCAGTTCTTC.

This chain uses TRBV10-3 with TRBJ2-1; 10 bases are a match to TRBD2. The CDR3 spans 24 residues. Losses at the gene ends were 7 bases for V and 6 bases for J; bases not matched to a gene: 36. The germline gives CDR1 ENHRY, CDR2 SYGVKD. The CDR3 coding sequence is TGTGCCATCACCACTAGGAGCAGGTGGCTTGGTGGGAAGGGGCTACTAGCGGGGCCCAATGAGCAGTTCTTC. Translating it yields CAITTRSRWLGGKGLLAGPNEQFF.

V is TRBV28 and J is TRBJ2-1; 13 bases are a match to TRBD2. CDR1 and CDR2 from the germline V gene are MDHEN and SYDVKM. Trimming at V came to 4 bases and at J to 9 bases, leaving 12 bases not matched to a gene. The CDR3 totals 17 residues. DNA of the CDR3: TGTGCCAGCAGTTCCTACCCACTAGCGGGAGGGCCTGGTGAGCAGTTCTTC. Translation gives CASSSYPLAGGPGEQFF.

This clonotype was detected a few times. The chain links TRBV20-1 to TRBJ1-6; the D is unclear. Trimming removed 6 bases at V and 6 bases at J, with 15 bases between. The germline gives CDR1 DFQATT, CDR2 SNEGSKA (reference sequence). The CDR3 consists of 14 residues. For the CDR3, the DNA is TGCAGTGCCACGCGAGAAGGGATTAATTCACCCCTCCACTTT. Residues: CSATREGINSPLHF.

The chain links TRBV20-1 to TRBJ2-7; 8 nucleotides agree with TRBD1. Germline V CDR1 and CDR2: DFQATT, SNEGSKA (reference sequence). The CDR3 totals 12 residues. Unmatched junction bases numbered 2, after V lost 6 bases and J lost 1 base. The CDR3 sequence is CSAGDRSYEQYF. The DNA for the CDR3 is TGCAGTGCCGGGGACAGGTCCTACGAGCAGTACTTC.

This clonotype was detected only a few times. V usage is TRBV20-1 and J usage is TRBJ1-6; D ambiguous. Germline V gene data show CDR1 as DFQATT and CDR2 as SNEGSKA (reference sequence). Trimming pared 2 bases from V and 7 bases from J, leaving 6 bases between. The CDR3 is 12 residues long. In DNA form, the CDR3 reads TGCAGTGCTAGACGGAAAAATTCACCCCTCCACTTT. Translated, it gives CSARRKNSPLHF.

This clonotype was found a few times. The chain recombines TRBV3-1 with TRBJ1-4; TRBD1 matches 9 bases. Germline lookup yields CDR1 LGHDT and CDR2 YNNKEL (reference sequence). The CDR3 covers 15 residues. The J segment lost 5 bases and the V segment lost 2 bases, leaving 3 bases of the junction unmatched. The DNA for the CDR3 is TGTGCCAGCAGCCAAAATGGACAGGGGAATGAAAAACTGTTTTTT. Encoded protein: CASSQNGQGNEKLFF.

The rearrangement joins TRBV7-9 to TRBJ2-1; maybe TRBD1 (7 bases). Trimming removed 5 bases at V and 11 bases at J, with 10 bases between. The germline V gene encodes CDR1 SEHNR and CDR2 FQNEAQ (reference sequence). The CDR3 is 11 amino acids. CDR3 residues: CASSAGQQQFF. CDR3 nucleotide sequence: TGTGCCAGCAGCGCGGGACAGCAGCAGTTCTTC.

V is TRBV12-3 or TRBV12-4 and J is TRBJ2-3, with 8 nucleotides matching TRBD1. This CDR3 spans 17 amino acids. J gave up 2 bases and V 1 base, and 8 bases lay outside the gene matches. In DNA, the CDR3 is TGTGCCAGCAGTTTAGGGCCCTACAGGGGGGACACAGATACGCAGTATTTT. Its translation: CASSLGPYRGDTDTQYF.

CDR3 bases: TGTGCCACCATAGGGGCAGGGGGAGACTACGAGCAGTACTTC. It codes for CATIGAGGDYEQYF. The chain employs TRBV10-3 and TRBJ2-7; 7 bases line up with TRBD1. This CDR3 has 14 amino acids. In germline, CDR1 is ENHRY, CDR2 SYGVKD. V lost 10 bases, J lost 3 bases, and 12 bases stayed unmatched.

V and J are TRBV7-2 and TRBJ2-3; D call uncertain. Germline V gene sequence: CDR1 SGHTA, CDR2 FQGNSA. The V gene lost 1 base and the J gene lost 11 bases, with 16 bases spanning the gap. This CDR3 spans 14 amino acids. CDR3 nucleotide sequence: TGTGCCAGCAGCTTAGACCTAGGCTACGCATTGCAGTATTTT. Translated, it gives CASSLDLGYALQYF.

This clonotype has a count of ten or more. As DNA, the CDR3 is TGCGCCAGCAGCTACGCCGCGGGGCTAGCAGGCACAGATACGCAGTATTTT. Its translation is CASSYAAGLAGTDTQYF. The chain recombines TRBV5-1 with TRBJ2-3; a possible D gene is TRBD2 (6 bases). Looked up from germline, CDR1 is SGHRS and CDR2 is YFSETQ. Trimming removed 3 bases from V and 1 base from J, with 18 bases in between. This CDR3 is built from 17 residues.

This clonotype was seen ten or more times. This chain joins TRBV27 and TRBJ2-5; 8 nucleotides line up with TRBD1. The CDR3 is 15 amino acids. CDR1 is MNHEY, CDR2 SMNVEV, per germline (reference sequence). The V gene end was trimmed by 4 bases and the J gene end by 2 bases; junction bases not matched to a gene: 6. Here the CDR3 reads CASSSGTGGQETQYF. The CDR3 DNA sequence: TGTGCCAGCAGTTCTGGTACAGGGGGACAAGAGACCCAGTACTTC.